Sequencing of this TCR beta chain was carried out in a study of glioma-infiltrating T cells listed by TCRdb under 2016. Concerning the study at large: The study sequenced TCR alpha- and beta-chain repertoires from glioma tissue, from non-neoplastic brain tissue and from matched peripheral blood mononuclear cells. To gauge divergence between tissue and blood T-cell populations, every tissue-infiltrating repertoire was compared against the peripheral blood repertoire from the same patient. The paired cohort comprised three low-grade glioma patients, about eight primary glioblastoma patients and three non-glioma patients contributing non-neoplastic brain tissue.

The iRepertoire nested amplicon-rescue multiplex PCR (arm-PCR) platform was used to amplify TCR alpha and beta CDR3 regions from RNA. The input for one-step reverse transcription and amplification was about 100-450 ng of either tissue mRNA or PBMC total RNA. Following bead purification, Illumina adapters were added by a secondary multiplex PCR, and libraries between 200 and 400 bp were gel-purified. Internal 6-nucleotide barcodes were carried by the libraries and were used for demultiplexing. Sequencing of libraries was performed on an Illumina MiSeq with 2x220 or 2x250 nucleotide paired-end reads. In the authors' own workflow: Paired reads were merged using FLASH 1.2.11 and aligned with BWA-MEM to the GRCh37 human genome, and TRA and TRB reads were then extracted. For V and J assignment, an IMGT-derived reference of cassette sequences and CDR3 motifs that included pseudogenes was used. Three-frame translation of reads was performed, and productive CDR3s were defined as those with a C...FGXG motif and no stop codons. A clonotype was defined as a unique combination of a V-J cassette pair and a CDR3 amino acid sequence. Reads were filtered by Hamming distance, thresholded by each sample's sequence error rate in mapped regions. TCRdb itself trimmed the public reads at Q25 with fastp, ran MiXCR and retained productive beta chains. Each entry is one CDR3 protein sequence, shown with its most common DNA and genes. None of the V and J calls come from the authors' own analysis; TCRdb made them. The sample table contains 150,000 to 200,000 distinct CDR3 sequences; only one count was recorded for 25% to 35% of them. Around 20% of the sample lies in the top ten.

There are a few counts of this clonotype. It has no known antigen specificity. Qualities for individual bases were not recorded, and no much larger clone is one base off. Measured from the cysteine to the phenylalanine, the CDR3 is 13 residues long. Only the CDR3 portion is preserved as DNA: 39 bases, with reading frame beginning at the first base. The CDR1 and CDR2 encoded by the germline V gene (reference sequence) are LGHDT and YNNKEL. The germline V end is reduced by 2 bases and the J end by 5 bases; junction bases left unmatched: 1. What the research found in general, with its limitations: In non-neoplastic patients, VJ-independent divergence between tissue and blood fell below expectation, whereas in all gliomas, and especially in low-grade gliomas, the divergence rose above expectation. Only a very small number of CDR3 sequences turned up in both tissue and blood, a result put down to high CDR3 diversity combined with limited sampling. Group comparisons rested on small numbers: three non-neoplastic, three low-grade glioma and seven or eight glioblastoma patients.

The material sequenced was glioma tissue, nonneoplastic brain tissue, or PBMCs (not recorded which). The sequence joins TRBV3-1 to TRBJ2-5, and 8 junctional nucleotides match TRBD1. The source is a human donor with low-grade glioma or glioblastoma, undergoing nonglioma brain surgery, or in good health (not recorded which). The CDR3: CASSQRTGETQYF. The nucleotides are TGTGCCAGCAGCCAAAGGACAGGGGAGACCCAGTACTTC.